This is a list of T cell receptor beta chains from one sample in a study of human T cells and chemical hapten exposure. Each CDR3 protein is one row after TCRdb ran MiXCR on the 5' RACE reads. The table shows 110,000 or so distinct CDR3 sequences, with approximately 19% occurring only once. The receptors stem from a human donor in good health. The CDR3 runs from the conserved cysteine through the conserved F or W. Each record gives: J gene, D gene, V gene, clone size, CDR3 protein, CDR3 DNA. A D gene is named only where the DNA matches it firmly. The size entry is marked missing in some rows and otherwise reads once, few, many or a size class.

J: TRBJ2-1
D: TRBD2
V: TRBV7-2
size: few
CDR3: CASSSRGTSGSLVRDEQFF
DNA: TGTGCCAGCAGCTCCCGTGGGACTAGCGGGAGTCTGGTCCGCGATGAGCAGTTCTTC

J: TRBJ1-4
D: TRBD1
V: TRBV24-1
size: .
CDR3: CPTSESRTGGKEKLFF
DNA: TGTCCCACCAGTGAATCCCGGACAGGCGGGAAGGAAAAACTGTTTTTT

J: TRBJ1-2
D: .
V: TRBV27
size: few
CDR3: CASSLRPELGYTF
DNA: TGTGCCAGCAGTTTAAGGCCGGAACTAGGCTACACCTTC

J: TRBJ1-1
D: TRBD1
V: TRBV27
size: .
CDR3: CASSTNRGLNTEAFF
DNA: TGTGCCAGCAGTACCAACAGGGGACTTAACACTGAAGCTTTCTTT

J: TRBJ2-1
D: TRBD2
V: TRBV19
size: few
CDR3: CASSARLAGGYNEQFF
DNA: TGTGCCAGTAGTGCCAGACTAGCGGGAGGGTACAATGAGCAGTTCTTC

J: TRBJ2-3
D: TRBD2
V: TRBV4-2
size: few
CDR3: CASSQDVASGGYSSTDTQYF
DNA: TGTGCCAGCAGCCAAGACGTGGCTAGCGGGGGGTATTCTAGCACAGATACGCAGTATTTT

J: TRBJ2-7
D: .
V: TRBV27
size: few
CDR3: CASTRGWVSYEQYF
DNA: TGTGCCAGCACACGGGGGTGGGTCTCCTACGAGCAGTACTTC

J: TRBJ2-7
D: .
V: TRBV4-2
size: .
CDR3: CASSQEGGTFYEQYF
DNA: TGTGCCAGCAGCCAAGAGGGCGGGACGTTCTACGAGCAGTACTTC

J: TRBJ1-3
D: .
V: TRBV4-1
size: few
CDR3: CASSQSAARFSGNTIYF
DNA: TGCGCCAGCAGCCAGTCTGCCGCACGTTTTTCTGGAAACACCATATATTTT

J: TRBJ2-4
D: TRBD2
V: TRBV5-1
size: .
CDR3: CASRPGTSGRANIQYF
DNA: TGCGCCAGCAGGCCGGGGACTAGCGGGAGGGCGAACATTCAGTACTTC

J: TRBJ2-7
D: TRBD1
V: TRBV6-5
size: many
CDR3: CASSRQGGEQYF
DNA: TGTGCCAGCAGTCGACAGGGTGGCGAGCAGTACTTC

J: TRBJ2-7
D: TRBD2
V: TRBV5-1
size: .
CDR3: CASSLRTSVDEQYF
DNA: TGCGCCAGCAGCCTTAGGACTAGCGTGGACGAGCAGTACTTC

J: TRBJ2-1
D: .
V: TRBV11-3
size: few
CDR3: CASSLVNSVNEQFF
DNA: TGTGCCAGCAGCTTAGTTAACTCCGTTAATGAGCAGTTCTTC

J: TRBJ2-5
D: TRBD1
V: TRBV11-1
size: .
CDR3: CASSPGQVQETQYF
DNA: TGTGCCAGCAGTCCAGGACAGGTCCAAGAGACCCAGTACTTC

J: TRBJ2-3
D: .
V: TRBV29-1
size: .
CDR3: CSVDSGSTDTQYF
DNA: TGCAGCGTTGATAGCGGAAGCACAGATACGCAGTATTTT

J: TRBJ1-3
D: .
V: TRBV27
size: .
CDR3: CASSLYQGPGNTIYF
DNA: TGTGCCAGCAGTTTATACCAGGGCCCTGGAAACACCATATATTTT

J: TRBJ2-1
D: .
V: TRBV5-5
size: few
CDR3: CASSPSPSNYNEQFF
DNA: TGTGCCAGCAGCCCTAGCCCGTCTAACTACAATGAGCAGTTCTTC

J: TRBJ2-5
D: TRBD1
V: TRBV28
size: few
CDR3: CASRLTGGGETQYF
DNA: TGTGCCAGCAGACTTACAGGGGGAGGAGAGACCCAGTACTTC

J: TRBJ2-1
D: TRBD2
V: TRBV5-1
size: few
CDR3: CASSGGGRSDEQFF
DNA: TGCGCCAGCAGCGGGGGCGGGAGGTCGGATGAGCAGTTCTTC

J: TRBJ2-4
D: .
V: TRBV28
size: few
CDR3: CASGGVEGVAKNIQYF
DNA: TGTGCCAGCGGAGGGGTGGAGGGGGTAGCCAAAAACATTCAGTACTTC

J: TRBJ2-7
D: TRBD2
V: TRBV20-1
size: .
CDR3: CSAPDGWIAGPYEQYF
DNA: TGCAGTGCCCCTGATGGGTGGATAGCGGGCCCCTACGAGCAGTACTTC

J: TRBJ1-2
D: TRBD1
V: TRBV28
size: few
CDR3: CASSFGTGGGYTF
DNA: TGTGCCAGCAGTTTCGGGACAGGGGGCGGCTACACCTTC

J: TRBJ1-2
D: TRBD1
V: TRBV6-1
size: .
CDR3: CASSYRDRLSSNYGYTF
DNA: TGTGCCAGCAGTTACCGGGACAGACTATCCTCTAACTATGGCTACACCTTC

J: TRBJ1-2
D: .
V: TRBV5-1
size: few
CDR3: CASSSPATAARYGYTF
DNA: TGCGCCAGCAGCTCACCAGCGACAGCTGCGAGATATGGCTACACCTTC

J: TRBJ2-1
D: TRBD2
V: TRBV5-1
size: .
CDR3: CASSLAGTSGSQTLFSYNEQFF
DNA: TGCGCCAGCAGCTTGGCCGGGACTAGCGGGTCCCAAACCCTTTTCTCCTACAATGAGCAGTTCTTC

J: TRBJ1-1
D: TRBD1
V: TRBV12-3/TRBV12-4
size: .
CDR3: CASSWDRGSTEAFF
DNA: TGTGCCAGCAGTTGGGACAGGGGGTCCACTGAAGCTTTCTTT

J: TRBJ2-7
D: .
V: TRBV4-1
size: .
CDR3: CASSQDFGGLYEQYF
DNA: TGCGCCAGCAGCCAAGATTTCGGGGGTCTTTACGAGCAGTACTTC

J: TRBJ2-6
D: .
V: TRBV9
size: .
CDR3: CASTRDPGTFTGANVLTF
DNA: TGTGCCAGCACCCGAGATCCGGGGACCTTTACCGGGGCCAACGTCCTGACTTTC

J: TRBJ2-2
D: .
V: TRBV6-2/TRBV6-3
size: .
CDR3: CASSYGLVNTGELFF
DNA: TGTGCCAGCAGTTACGGACTGGTTAACACCGGGGAGCTGTTTTTT

J: TRBJ2-6
D: .
V: TRBV20-1
size: few
CDR3: CSAQDTAREANVLTF
DNA: TGCAGTGCACAGGACACCGCTCGGGAGGCCAACGTCCTGACTTTC

J: TRBJ2-7
D: TRBD2
V: TRBV19
size: .
CDR3: CASSELAGVTYEQYF
DNA: TGTGCCAGTAGCGAACTAGCGGGAGTCACCTACGAGCAGTACTTC

J: TRBJ2-1
D: TRBD2
V: TRBV6-6
size: .
CDR3: CASSGLAGGRCNEQFF
DNA: TGTGCCAGCAGTGGACTAGCGGGAGGGCGTTGTAATGAGCAGTTCTTC

J: TRBJ1-3
D: .
V: TRBV20-1
size: few
CDR3: CSARGPDDNTRSGNTIYF
DNA: TGCAGTGCTAGAGGTCCGGATGATAACACTCGCTCTGGAAACACCATATATTTT

J: TRBJ2-5
D: TRBD2
V: TRBV5-1
size: few
CDR3: CASSLNLAGTQYF
DNA: TGCGCCAGCAGCCTAAACTTAGCGGGGACCCAGTACTTC

J: TRBJ1-2
D: TRBD1
V: TRBV5-6
size: few
CDR3: CASSLDWAGTGVDYGYTF
DNA: TGTGCCAGCAGCTTGGACTGGGCCGGGACAGGGGTCGACTATGGCTACACCTTC

J: TRBJ2-3
D: .
V: TRBV29-1
size: few
CDR3: CSVEVPYTDTQYF
DNA: TGCAGCGTTGAAGTCCCCTACACAGATACGCAGTATTTT

J: TRBJ2-5
D: .
V: TRBV28
size: .
CDR3: CASSRPGTQYF
DNA: TGTGCCAGCAGTCGCCCGGGAACCCAGTACTTC

J: TRBJ2-2
D: .
V: TRBV12-3/TRBV12-4
size: .
CDR3: CASSYRGGGELFF
DNA: TGTGCCAGCAGTTACAGGGGAGGGGGGGAGCTGTTTTTT

J: TRBJ2-3
D: TRBD1
V: TRBV7-8
size: few
CDR3: CASSPRTGVGTDTQYF
DNA: TGTGCCAGCAGCCCCCGGACAGGGGTTGGGACAGATACGCAGTATTTT

J: TRBJ1-1
D: TRBD1
V: TRBV6-1
size: .
CDR3: CASSEDFEGARTEAFF
DNA: TGTGCCAGCAGTGAAGATTTTGAGGGGGCAAGAACTGAAGCTTTCTTT

J: TRBJ2-6
D: TRBD1
V: TRBV27
size: few
CDR3: CASRRAGTGGSGANVLTF
DNA: TGTGCCAGCAGGAGAGCCGGGACAGGGGGGTCTGGGGCCAACGTCCTGACTTTC

J: TRBJ2-7
D: TRBD1
V: TRBV23-1
size: few
CDR3: CAVRDRGTYEQYF
DNA: TGCGCCGTCCGGGACAGGGGTACCTACGAGCAGTACTTC

J: TRBJ2-1
D: .
V: TRBV28
size: .
CDR3: CASALPPNEQFF
DNA: TGTGCCAGCGCCCTCCCACCCAATGAGCAGTTCTTC